Listed below are T cell receptor beta chains from one sample, sequenced in a study of T cell changes during pregnancy in multiple sclerosis. Generated by immunoSEQ multiplex PCR, the TCRdb table keeps only in-frame clones and is missing some. In the table there are approximately 42,000 clones, around four fifths of which are singletons. The specimen comprised CD4+ T cells from peripheral blood mononuclear cells, sampled before pregnancy. These receptors all come from a female donor with multiple sclerosis, enrolled in a pregnancy study. Both conserved end residues are part of each CDR3. D genes are given only for firm matches. Size tells how often a clone was seen (once, few, many) or the class of an expanded clone, and some rows leave it out.

DNA: TGTGCCGGAAACCGACAGGGGGCCTACGAGCAGTACTTC
CDR3: CAGNRQGAYEQYF
V: TRBV30
size: .
D: TRBD1
J: TRBJ2-7

DNA: TGTGCCAGCAGTGTTACAGGCTACGAGCAGTACTTC
CDR3: CASSVTGYEQYF
V: TRBV2
size: .
D: .
J: TRBJ2-7

DNA: TGCGCCAGCAGCTTGGTAGGGGAAGACGGCTACACCTTC
CDR3: CASSLVGEDGYTF
V: TRBV5-1
size: once
D: .
J: TRBJ1-2

DNA: TGTGCCTGGGGGGGACAGGGACCAGATACGCAGTATTTT
CDR3: CAWGGQGPDTQYF
V: TRBV30
size: .
D: TRBD1
J: TRBJ2-3

DNA: TGTGCCAGCAGTGAAGCGCTTCTTGGGACTAGCTTCCGTGAGCAGTTCTTC
CDR3: CASSEALLGTSFREQFF
V: TRBV6-1
size: once
D: TRBD2
J: TRBJ2-1

DNA: TGTGCCAGCAGCTTAGATCCTGGGACAGGGTCGACCCATGAGCAGTTCTTC
CDR3: CASSLDPGTGSTHEQFF
V: TRBV7-2
size: .
D: TRBD1
J: TRBJ2-1

DNA: TGTGCCAGCAGTTCCGGGGATCGGGGTGAAAAACTGTTTTTT
CDR3: CASSSGDRGEKLFF
V: TRBV6-6
size: .
D: .
J: TRBJ1-4

DNA: TGTGCCAGCAGCTATATACCGGGACAGGGATATAGCAATCAGCCCCAGCATTTT
CDR3: CASSYIPGQGYSNQPQHF
V: TRBV9
size: once
D: TRBD1
J: TRBJ1-5

DNA: TGTGCCAGCAGCTTCAGGACAGGGCATGTTCAGCCCCAGCATTTT
CDR3: CASSFRTGHVQPQHF
V: TRBV7-2
size: .
D: TRBD1
J: TRBJ1-5

DNA: TGTGCCAGCAGCTTGCTTGGAGGGAGTACCTCCTACGAGCAGTACTTC
CDR3: CASSLLGGSTSYEQYF
V: TRBV5-6
size: .
D: .
J: TRBJ2-7

DNA: TGTGCCAGCAGTGACCAGGGACTGAGCACTGAAGCTTTCTTT
CDR3: CASSDQGLSTEAFF
V: TRBV13
size: .
D: .
J: TRBJ1-1

DNA: TGTGCCAGCAGCTTAAGGGGCAATTCACCCCTCCACTTT
CDR3: CASSLRGNSPLHF
V: TRBV7-8
size: few
D: .
J: TRBJ1-6

DNA: TGCGCCAGCAGCTCCGACAGTTCGCGGGGAACTGAAGCTTTCTTT
CDR3: CASSSDSSRGTEAFF
V: TRBV5-1
size: .
D: .
J: TRBJ1-1

DNA: TGCGCCAGCAGGCAAGGGCCTTGGGGGGGGGAGAAAGACACAGATACGCAGTATTTT
CDR3: CASRQGPWGGEKDTDTQYF
V: TRBV4-1
size: .
D: TRBD2
J: TRBJ2-3

DNA: TGTGCCAGCTCAACCCCGACTAGCTTCTACGAGCAGTACTTC
CDR3: CASSTPTSFYEQYF
V: TRBV18
size: .
D: TRBD2
J: TRBJ2-7

DNA: TGTGCCTGGAGTGTACTCAGGGCAGCCACTGAAGCTTTCTTT
CDR3: CAWSVLRAATEAFF
V: TRBV30
size: .
D: .
J: TRBJ1-1

DNA: TGCGCCAGCAGCAACAGGCTTAACTATGGCTACACCTTC
CDR3: CASSNRLNYGYTF
V: TRBV5-1
size: .
D: .
J: TRBJ1-2

DNA: TGTGCCAGCAGTGAGTATGCCCAGGGAGGGACTGAAGCTTTCTTT
CDR3: CASSEYAQGGTEAFF
V: TRBV6-4
size: .
D: .
J: TRBJ1-1